The count of the clone carrying this T cell receptor beta chain is one. V gave up 5 bases and J gave up 1 base; unmatched junction bases: 2. The length of the CDR3 is 16 residues. Germline CDR1 MNHEY, CDR2 SVGAGI. This entry belongs to a study of early T cells in non-severe SARS-CoV-2 infection. One entry per CDR3 protein results from TCRdb running MiXCR on the 5' RACE reads. The data show about 61,000 distinct CDR3 sequences, almost 9.5% seen once. The sample consisted of whole blood. The genes are TRBV6-5 and TRBJ2-3; 14 nucleotides match TRBD2. The origin of this receptor is an adult who was a healthcare worker with PCR-confirmed SARS-CoV-2 infection or an uninfected control (not recorded which). The CDR3 region has the DNA TGTGCCAGCAGTGAGGGACTAGCGGGGGGCACAGATACGCAGTATTTT. Protein sequence: CASSEGLAGGTDTQYF.